One sample yielded the 27 T cell receptor beta chains listed below, sequenced in a study of regulatory T cells in long-lasting Graves disease. CDR3-region Arm-PCR and iRepertoire HTBI primers produced the TCR beta libraries. MiXCR was run by TCRdb on the multiplex PCR reads, yielding one entry per CDR3 protein. The table lists more than 300,000 distinct CDR3 sequences, around 15% of them singletons, with about a fifth in the top ten. Time point reported: newly diagnosed GD, antithyroid drugs for less than 3 months. Construction of the TCR library relied on RNA isolated from PBMCs. The sequences come from peripheral blood mononuclear cells (PBMCs), collected at new diagnosis, from a patient treated with antithyroid drugs. These receptors were taken from a female donor with Graves disease.

Many counts were recorded for this clonotype. The chain uses TRBV7-6 and TRBJ2-5, with TRBD2 matching 13 bases. With 5 bases clipped from V and 3 bases from J, the junction kept 3 bases outside the gene matches. The CDR3 loop spans 15 amino acids. Germline lookup yields CDR1 SGHVS and CDR2 FNYEAQ. The CDR3 DNA reads as TGTGCCAGCAGCCCCGGACTAGCGGGGGAAGAGACCCAGTACTTC. Protein product: CASSPGLAGEETQYF.

This clonotype was recorded at least ten times. This chain joins TRBV24-1 and TRBJ2-2, with D possibly TRBD1 on 5 matching bases. The V gene lost 4 bases and the J gene lost 0 bases, with 14 bases spanning the gap. The germline CDR1 and CDR2 sequences are KGHDR and SFDVKD. The CDR3 spans 17 residues. The CDR3 spells CATSESSRATNTGELFF. The CDR3 nucleotides are TGTGCCACCAGTGAAAGTTCCAGGGCTACGAACACCGGGGAGCTGTTTTTT.

The rearrangement links TRBV11-2 to TRBJ2-1; 9 bases are a match to TRBD1. This CDR3 has 15 residues. Germline V gene sequence: CDR1 SGHAT, CDR2 FQNNGV. J lost 6 bases, V lost 4 bases, and 7 bases had no gene match. The DNA of the CDR3 is TGTGCCAGCAGCTACCGGGACAGGGAGGGCAATGAGCAGTTCTTC. Protein: CASSYRDREGNEQFF.

This clonotype was picked up many times. The chain combines TRBV15 with TRBJ1-4; D not resolved. Per the germline V gene, CDR1 is LNHNV and CDR2 is YYDKDF (reference sequence). The CDR3 sequence is 13 residues long. Trimming pared 4 bases from V and 8 bases from J, leaving 11 bases between. The CDR3 sequence: CATSTLRAEKLFF. CDR3 coding DNA: TGTGCCACCAGCACCCTACGGGCAGAAAAACTGTTTTTT.

This clonotype was detected ten times or more. The chain employs TRBV27 and TRBJ2-1; D is ambiguous. V was trimmed by 3 bases and J by 6 bases, leaving 9 bases between them. Germline V gives CDR1 MNHEY, CDR2 SMNVEV (reference sequence). This CDR3 has 13 amino acids. For the CDR3, the DNA is TGTGCCAGCAGTTTCTTTGGCCTCAATGAGCAGTTCTTC. Protein: CASSFFGLNEQFF.

This clonotype was observed at least ten times. As DNA, the CDR3 is TGTGCCAGCAGCTCTGGGCGGGAGCAGTACTTC. This sequence encodes CASSSGREQYF. The V and J genes are TRBV12-3 or TRBV12-4 and TRBJ2-7; D remains ambiguous. The CDR3 sequence is 11 residues long. Between the trimmed V and J ends, which lost 6 bases and 7 bases, there was a span of 10 bases.

In its sample, this clonotype was seen many times. The chain employs TRBV28 and TRBJ2-7; weak D call: TRBD1 (7 bases). The CDR3 length is 15 residues. The V end lost 5 bases, the J end lost 5 bases, and 19 bases lay between the germline ends. Germline assignment: CDR1 MDHEN and CDR2 SYDVKM. The CDR3: CASSAGWTGLNEQYF. DNA for the CDR3: TGTGCCAGCAGTGCTGGGTGGACAGGACTAAACGAGCAGTACTTC.

This clonotype was detected only a few times. V gene TRBV11-2 combines with J gene TRBJ2-3; 12 bases are a match to TRBD2. Germline V lookup: CDR1 SGHAT, CDR2 FQNNGV. The CDR3 totals 17 residues. The ends lost 8 bases at V and 6 bases at J; junction bases unmatched: 15. In nucleotides, the CDR3 is TGTGCCAGCTCACCACCTCGACTAGCGGGAGCACAGGATACGCAGTATTTT. It specifies CASSPPRLAGAQDTQYF. The variable domain in full, with the rest retrieved from reference TRBV11-2 and TRBJ2-3, is EAGVAQSPRYKIIEKRQSVAFWCNPISGHATLYWYQQILGQGPKLLIQFQNNGVVDDSQLPKDRFSAERLKGVDSTLKIQPAKLEDSAVYLCASSPPRLAGAQDTQYFGPGTRLTVL.

This clonotype was counted ten times or more. J is TRBJ2-7 and V is TRBV5-6; 8 bases are a match to TRBD1. Per the germline V gene, CDR1 is SGHDT and CDR2 is YYEEEE. This CDR3 comprises 13 residues. With V trimmed by 3 bases and J by 6 bases, 5 bases remained unmatched. CDR3 coding DNA: TGTGCCAGCAGCTCGGACAGGGTGGGCGAGCAGTACTTC. This gives the protein CASSSDRVGEQYF. The full variable domain, its missing parts supplied by reference TRBV5-6 and TRBJ2-7, is DAGVTQSPTHLIKTRGQQVTLRCSPKSGHDTVSWYQQALGQGPQFIFQYYEEEERQRGNFPDRFSGHQFPNYSSELNVNALLLGDSALYLCASSSDRVGEQYFGPGTRLTVT.

This clonotype was seen many times. The chain has TRBV7-9 and TRBJ2-7, with 7 bases aligning to TRBD2. Germline V gene lookup returns CDR1 SEHNR and CDR2 FQNEAQ (reference sequence). This CDR3 is built from 15 residues. V dropped 3 bases and J dropped 5; count of bases not matched to a gene: 10. The CDR3 DNA is TGTGCCAGCAGCTTTACGGGGGGACCGCCTCACGAGCAGTACTTC. It encodes CASSFTGGPPHEQYF.

The J gene is TRBJ2-1, the V gene TRBV10-3; TRBD2 matches 7 bases. CDR3 length: 17 amino acids. Germline CDR1 and CDR2: ENHRY and SYGVKD. The junction had 10 bases not matched to a gene; V was cut back by 3 bases and J by 2 bases. The CDR3 region is CAISDLAGVVPYNEQFF. The DNA of the CDR3 is TGTGCCATCAGTGATTTGGCGGGAGTGGTTCCCTACAATGAGCAGTTCTTC.

This clonotype was counted many times. This chain uses TRBV6-5 with TRBJ1-5, with 10 bases matching TRBD1. Germline V gene sequence: CDR1 MNHEY, CDR2 SVGAGI. The length of the CDR3 is 15 residues. With V trimmed by 4 bases and J by 6 bases, 6 bases remained unmatched. The CDR3 DNA is TGTGCCAGCAGTTGGAGACAGGGGGCGGGTCAGCCCCAGCATTTT. As protein: CASSWRQGAGQPQHF.

The V gene is TRBV5-1, the J gene TRBJ2-5, with 9 positions matching TRBD2. The CDR3 totals 17 residues. CDR1 and CDR2 (germline): SGHRS, YFSETQ. After removal of 0 bases from V and 2 bases from J, the junction contained 8 bases not matched to a gene. CDR3 sequence reads: CASSLELASGEQETQYF. The DNA for the CDR3 is TGCGCCAGCAGCTTGGAATTGGCTAGCGGGGAGCAAGAGACCCAGTACTTC.

With respect to this clonotype: A much larger clone is a single base away; this may be a read error. The CDR3 DNA follows: TGCGCCAGCAGGGCGGAGGTATGGGATTCACCCCTCCACTTT. As protein: CASRAEVWDSPLHF. The J gene is TRBJ1-6, the V gene TRBV10-2; D is unclear. CDR1 WSHSY and CDR2 SAAADI come from the germline V gene. The length of the CDR3 is 14 residues. V dropped 6 bases and J dropped 8 bases, with 14 bases sitting between them.

This clonotype came up a few times. The V gene is TRBV19, the J gene TRBJ2-2; TRBD2 agrees at 9 bases. Germline V gene lookup returns CDR1 LNHDA and CDR2 SQIVND (reference sequence). CDR3 length: 16 amino acids. The ends lost 5 bases at V and 1 base at J; junction bases unmatched: 5. CDR3 DNA: TGTGCCAGTAGTTACCTGCGGGGGGGGAACACCGGGGAGCTGTTTTTT. Its protein product is CASSYLRGGNTGELFF.

This clonotype occurred a few times. The genes are TRBV3-2 and TRBJ2-1. TRBV3-2 is annotated as a pseudogene. The CDR3 is made up of 15 amino acids. The CDR3 sequence is CASSQGPVVHHEQFF. The CDR3 nucleotides read TGTGCCAGCAGCCAAGGACCCGTGGTGCACCATGAGCAGTTCTTC.

This clonotype has ten or more counts. This chain uses TRBV7-9 with TRBJ1-2; TRBD1 matches at 8 bases. Germline V gives CDR1 SEHNR, CDR2 FQNEAQ (reference sequence). The CDR3 is 15 residues long. J gave up 5 bases and V 2 bases, and 7 bases lay outside the gene matches. The CDR3 spells CASSLSGQGGYGYTF. For the CDR3, the DNA is TGTGCCAGCAGCTTATCTGGACAGGGTGGATATGGCTACACCTTC. Full variable domain (remainder filled in from reference TRBV7-9 and TRBJ1-2): DTGVSQNPRHKITKRGQNVTFRCDPISEHNRLYWYRQTLGQGPEFLTYFQNEAQLEKSRLLSDRFSAERPKGSFSTLEIQRTEQGDSAMYLCASSLSGQGGYGYTFGSGTRLTVV.

This clonotype was recorded many times. This chain joins TRBV30 and TRBJ2-1; TRBD2 aligns across 11 bases. Unmatched junction bases numbered 2, after V lost 1 base and J lost 9 bases. Looked up from germline, CDR1 is GTSNPN and CDR2 is SVGIG (reference sequence). This CDR3 contains 13 residues. The chain's CDR3 is CAWSGTSGSEQFF. CDR3 coding DNA: TGTGCCTGGAGTGGAACTAGCGGGAGTGAGCAGTTCTTC.

This clonotype turned up a few times. This chain uses TRBV2 with TRBJ2-3, with TRBD2 matching 7 bases. CDR3 length equals 15 residues. Germline V gives CDR1 SNHLY, CDR2 FYNNEI. The V segment lost 7 bases and the J segment 0 bases; nucleotides outside the gene matches: 7. Written as DNA, the CDR3 is TGTGCCAGCAAGTCTAGCGGTGTGAGCACAGATACGCAGTATTTT. The encoded protein is CASKSSGVSTDTQYF.

This chain connects TRBV6-2 or TRBV6-3 to TRBJ1-1; D unclear. The CDR3 has 18 residues. Germline-derived CDR1 and CDR2 are MNHEY and SVGEGT. V lost 5 bases and J lost 1, with 23 bases in between. The CDR3 coding sequence is TGTGCCAGCAGTGAAGCTAATAGGGCATTCGGTCCGAACACTGAAGCTTTCTTT. Amino acid sequence: CASSEANRAFGPNTEAFF.

This clonotype was observed at least ten times. This chain connects TRBV27 to TRBJ1-2, with unresolved D. V shed 4 bases and J shed 8 bases, with 14 bases lying between them. CDR3 length equals 13 residues. The germline V gene encodes CDR1 MNHEY and CDR2 SMNVEV (reference sequence). CDR3 in DNA: TGTGCCAGCAGTTCCAATCCGGTACGGGGCTACACCTTC. This gives the protein CASSSNPVRGYTF.

The chain joins TRBV27 to TRBJ1-2; D is possibly TRBD1 (5 bases). This CDR3 is built from 11 residues. V was cut by 4 bases and J by 8 bases, with 8 bases left in between. Per germline, CDR1 MNHEY and CDR2 SMNVEV (reference sequence). CDR3 DNA sequence: TGTGCCAGCAGTTCAGGGAGGGGCTACACCTTC. Its protein product is CASSSGRGYTF.

This clonotype was seen many times. The J gene is TRBJ1-3, the V gene TRBV20-1; weak D call: TRBD1 (6 bases). CDR1 and CDR2 (germline): DFQATT, SNEGSKA (reference sequence). V gave up 0 bases and J gave up 2 bases, with 20 bases separating them. This CDR3 is 18 amino acids long. The CDR3 coding sequence is TGCAGTGCTAGAGACCGAGAGGGATTGGGGGGGCCTGGAAACACCATATATTTT. Protein sequence: CSARDREGLGGPGNTIYF.

The chain uses TRBV5-1 and TRBJ2-3; D is unresolved. Germline V lookup: CDR1 SGHRS, CDR2 YFSETQ. V was pared by 4 bases and J by 0 bases, with 6 bases between. There are 13 residues in the CDR3. The CDR3 DNA is TGCGCCAGCAGCGCCATGAGCACAGATACGCAGTATTTT. As protein: CASSAMSTDTQYF.

This clonotype was counted many times. V usage is TRBV4-2 and J usage is TRBJ1-5; TRBD1 matches 9 bases. This CDR3 is built from 13 residues. Germline loops: CDR1 LGHNA, CDR2 YNFKEQ. The trim removed 3 bases at V and 6 bases at J, leaving 0 bases unmatched. CDR3 sequence reads: CASSQDRGQPQHF. In DNA form, the CDR3 reads TGTGCCAGCAGCCAGGACAGGGGTCAGCCCCAGCATTTT.

This clonotype was recorded at least ten times. The CDR3 DNA reads as TGTGCCAGCACCTGGGGATCGGGACAAAACTATGGCTACACCTTC. Protein: CASTWGSGQNYGYTF. The chain carries TRBV12-3 or TRBV12-4 and TRBJ1-2; TRBD1 is a possible D gene (6 bases). The CDR3 sequence is 15 residues long. Trimming pared 7 bases from V and 2 bases from J, leaving 17 bases between.

This clonotype was recorded many times. The V and J genes are TRBV20-1 and TRBJ2-1; D is possibly TRBD2 (6 bases). Germline V gives CDR1 DFQATT, CDR2 SNEGSKA (reference sequence). Trimming removed 5 bases from V and 5 bases from J, with 16 bases in between. CDR3 length: 14 residues. CDR3 amino acids: CSARGVFLNNEQFF. In DNA form, the CDR3 reads TGCAGTGCTCGCGGGGTCTTTTTAAACAATGAGCAGTTCTTC.